These 30 T cell receptor beta chains were all obtained from the same sample, sequenced in a study of blood T cell repertoires in COVID-19. Generated by immunoSEQ multiplex PCR, the TCRdb table keeps only in-frame clones and is missing some. The sample includes 650,000 to 800,000 clones, just under 90% of them seen just once. Sequenced material: peripheral blood. The source of these receptors is a woman aged 18-29 years with acute or convalescent COVID-19.

This rearrangement joins TRBV9 to TRBJ1-1; 8 bases are shared with TRBD1. After removal of 3 bases from V and 1 base from J, the junction contained 8 bases not matched to a gene. Germline V gene lookup returns CDR1 SGDLS and CDR2 YYNGEE. CDR3 size: 16 residues. In DNA form, the CDR3 reads TGTGCCAGCAGCGACTCCGGGACAGGATCGAACACTGAAGCTTTCTTT. Protein product: CASSDSGTGSNTEAFF.

CDR3 sequence reads: CASSPQGANTEAFF. DNA for the CDR3: TGTGCCAGCAGCCCACAGGGGGCGAACACTGAAGCTTTCTTT. The V and J genes are TRBV7-2 and TRBJ1-1, with 9 bases that match TRBD1. Per the germline V gene, CDR1 is SGHTA and CDR2 is FQGNSA. J was trimmed by 1 base and V by 5 bases; bases with no gene match: 2. The CDR3 sequence is 14 residues long.

This chain connects TRBV19 to TRBJ1-6; 7 nucleotides agree with TRBD1. The V and J ends lost 1 base and 10 bases, in that order; junction bases with no gene match: 4. Germline V CDR1 and CDR2: LNHDA, SQIVND (reference sequence). The length of the CDR3 is 14 residues. The CDR3 DNA is TGTGCCAGTAGTATAGGGAGGGGGCAATCACCCCTCCACTTT. It yields the protein CASSIGRGQSPLHF.

The chain has TRBV5-1 and TRBJ1-1; TRBD1 is a possible D gene (6 bases). CDR1 and CDR2 (germline): SGHRS, YFSETQ. Trimming shortened V by 1 base and J by 4 bases, and 11 bases separated the two germline ends. The CDR3 is 14 residues long. The CDR3 loop is CASSLQLGGTEAFF. CDR3 in DNA: TGCGCCAGCAGCTTGCAGTTAGGGGGCACTGAAGCTTTCTTT.

The V call is TRBV9, the J call TRBJ1-6, with D possibly being TRBD1 (5 bases). Trimming pared 8 bases from V and 9 bases from J, leaving 12 bases between. Germline CDR1 SGDLS, CDR2 YYNGEE. The CDR3 is 12 residues long. The CDR3 coding sequence is TGTGCCAGTGCCCTCGGGGGTTCACCCCTCCACTTT. It codes for CASALGGSPLHF.

This chain uses TRBV27 with TRBJ2-5, with 9 positions matching TRBD2. Looked up from germline, CDR1 is MNHEY and CDR2 is SMNVEV (reference sequence). V gave up 8 bases and J gave up 1 base; unmatched junction bases: 11. This CDR3 region has 16 residues. The CDR3 spells CASGPWGGGAQETQYF. The DNA of the CDR3 is TGTGCCAGCGGACCCTGGGGCGGGGGGGCCCAAGAGACCCAGTACTTC.

J is TRBJ2-1 and V is TRBV7-2, with 7 bases matching TRBD2. The germline gives CDR1 SGHTA, CDR2 FQGNSA. J was trimmed by 2 bases and V by 1 base; bases with no gene match: 11. This CDR3 comprises 18 residues. CDR3 sequence: CASSLGGLAALAYNEQFF. The CDR3 DNA follows: TGTGCCAGCAGCTTAGGTGGGCTAGCGGCGCTCGCCTACAATGAGCAGTTCTTC.

CDR3 loop: CATEDGGDGYTF. CDR3 DNA sequence: TGCGCCACCGAAGATGGGGGCGACGGCTACACCTTC. This chain connects TRBV5-1 to TRBJ1-2; D might be TRBD1 (6 bases). From germline, CDR1 is SGHRS and CDR2 YFSETQ. The CDR3 totals 12 residues. V was clipped by 9 bases and J by 8 bases, with 17 bases between them.

The CDR3 coding sequence is TGTGCTGGGACAGGGGGGAATGAAAAACTGTTTTTT. Residues: CAGTGGNEKLFF. The chain recombines TRBV30 with TRBJ1-4, with 11 bases matching TRBD1. Looked up from germline, CDR1 is GTSNPN and CDR2 is SVGIG (reference sequence). The CDR3 is 12 residues long.

This clone is a singleton in its sample. The rearrangement uses TRBV6-5 and TRBJ2-1, with 11 bases fitting TRBD2. CDR1 and CDR2 from the germline V gene are MNHEY and SVGAGI. The CDR3 runs to 15 residues. The J segment lost 8 bases and the V segment lost 7 bases, leaving 10 bases of the junction unmatched. The CDR3 loop reads CASKTTGTSGHEQFF. The CDR3, as DNA: TGTGCCAGCAAGACTACCGGGACTAGCGGACATGAGCAGTTCTTC.

Here the CDR3 reads CASSRPGGVGGYTF. CDR3 DNA sequence: TGTGCCAGCAGCCGCCCAGGAGGAGTAGGTGGCTACACCTTC. This rearrangement joins TRBV7-9 to TRBJ1-2, with D hard to call. Trimming cost V 5 bases and J 7 bases, with 17 bases left between them. CDR1 is SEHNR, CDR2 FQNEAQ, per germline (reference sequence). This CDR3 has 14 residues.

The chain's CDR3 is CASSQPGTPSYEQYF. The CDR3 DNA follows: TGCGCCAGCAGTCAACCCGGGACACCGTCCTACGAGCAGTACTTC. The chain has TRBV4-1 and TRBJ2-7; D is perhaps TRBD1 (6 bases). The CDR3 consists of 15 residues. Germline CDR1 and CDR2: MGHRA and YSYEKL. Trimming stripped 6 bases from V and 1 base from J, with 16 bases between.

This clone appeared a few times. The rearrangement uses TRBV6-1 and TRBJ2-1; 10 bases are a match to TRBD1. Trimming cost V 2 bases and J 4 bases; bases outside gene matches: 5. This CDR3 has 16 amino acids. Germline CDR1 MNHNS, CDR2 SASEGT. The CDR3 DNA reads TGTGCCAGCAGTGAATATGGGACAGGGGTTTACAATGAGCAGTTCTTC. It encodes CASSEYGTGVYNEQFF.

This clone was seen more than once but under ten times. The V and J genes are TRBV6-5 and TRBJ2-7; maybe TRBD2 (5 bases). Germline lookup yields CDR1 MNHEY and CDR2 SVGAGI. V was cut by 6 bases and J by 0 bases, with 6 bases left in between. This CDR3 is built from 12 residues. The CDR3 coding sequence is TGTGCCAGCAGAGGGAGCTCCTACGAGCAGTACTTC. Translated: CASRGSSYEQYF.

The rearrangement joins TRBV29-1 to TRBJ2-7; D ambiguous. The length of the CDR3 is 12 residues. Germline lookup yields CDR1 SQVTM and CDR2 ANQGSEA. The germline V and J ends were trimmed by 7 bases and 3 bases, with 13 bases remaining between them. The CDR3 region has the DNA TGCAGCGCAGGAGACTGGCGCTACGAGCAGTACTTC. Residues: CSAGDWRYEQYF.

The chain recombines TRBV27 with TRBJ2-7; 8 positions match TRBD1. CDR3 length: 15 residues. Germline assignment: CDR1 MNHEY and CDR2 SMNVEV (reference sequence). Trimming cost V 4 bases and J 4 bases; bases outside gene matches: 9. CDR3 nucleotide sequence: TGTGCCAGCAGTTGGTGGACAGGGAAAAGGTACGAGCAGTACTTC. It specifies CASSWWTGKRYEQYF.

A single count supports this clone. V is TRBV15 and J is TRBJ1-6, with TRBD1 identical over 7 bases. The germline V gene has CDR1 LNHNV and CDR2 YYDKDF (reference sequence). There are 14 residues in the CDR3. The J segment lost 5 bases and the V segment lost 4 bases, leaving 2 bases of the junction unmatched. CDR3 nucleotide sequence: TGTGCCACCAGCAAGGACAGGAATAATTCACCCCTCCACTTT. Residues: CATSKDRNNSPLHF.

V and J are TRBV5-6 and TRBJ1-2; 7 nucleotides agree with TRBD1. The CDR3 covers 15 residues. Germline CDR1 and CDR2: SGHDT and YYEEEE. The ends lost 3 bases at V and 3 bases at J; junction bases unmatched: 8. CDR3 in amino acids: CASSSRDSYDYGYTF. The CDR3 DNA reads TGTGCCAGCAGCTCACGGGACAGCTATGACTATGGCTACACCTTC.

This clone was picked up one time. The chain combines TRBV6-5 with TRBJ1-1; 8 bases line up with TRBD1. Germline trimming cut 6 bases from V and 1 base from J; bases unmatched to any gene: 7. The CDR3 consists of 15 residues. CDR1 MNHEY and CDR2 SVGAGI come from the germline V gene. The DNA of the CDR3 is TGTGCCAGCAGGGATCCCGGGACAGGGAACACTGAAGCTTTCTTT. Translation: CASRDPGTGNTEAFF.

The genes are TRBV6-1 and TRBJ2-7; D possibly corresponds to TRBD2 (5 bases). Germline CDR1 is MNHNS and CDR2 is SASEGT. This CDR3 region has 13 residues. The V gene lost 5 bases and the J gene lost 2 bases, with 10 bases spanning the gap. CDR3 residues: CASSFAGPYEQYF. In DNA, the CDR3 is TGTGCCAGCAGTTTCGCGGGCCCCTACGAGCAGTACTTC.

This chain connects TRBV24-1 to TRBJ2-3, with no clear D. In germline, CDR1 is KGHDR, CDR2 SFDVKD. V lost 4 bases and J lost 4, with 14 bases in between. The CDR3 length is 15 residues. CDR3 residues: CATSDRDLESDTQYF. The CDR3 bases are TGTGCCACCAGTGACCGAGACTTGGAGTCAGATACGCAGTATTTT.

J is TRBJ1-2 and V is TRBV19, with D unresolved. CDR1 and CDR2 (germline): LNHDA, SQIVND (reference sequence). This CDR3 is 16 amino acids long. Trimming pared 6 bases from V and 5 bases from J, leaving 22 bases between. The CDR3 nucleotides are TGTGCCAGTAGAAGAGCACTGACGGGATTAGATTATGGCTACACCTTC. Amino acid sequence: CASRRALTGLDYGYTF. Together with reference TRBV19 and TRBJ1-2, the CDR3 gives the full variable domain: DGGITQSPKYLFRKEGQNVTLSCEQNLNHDAMYWYRQDPGQGLRLIYYSQIVNDFQKGDIAEGYSVSREKKESFPLTVTSAQKNPTAFYLCASRRALTGLDYGYTFGSGTRLTVV.

The chain uses TRBV2 and TRBJ1-5; D uncertain. The CDR3 is 15 amino acids. Germline V lookup: CDR1 SNHLY, CDR2 FYNNEI. Trimming shortened V by 3 bases and J by 5 bases, and 14 bases separated the two germline ends. The CDR3 sequence is CASSEKRGSYQPQHF. The CDR3 DNA reads TGTGCCAGCAGTGAGAAGCGTGGGTCCTATCAGCCCCAGCATTTT. The full variable domain, rest sourced from reference TRBV2 and TRBJ1-5, is EPEVTQTPSHQVTQMGQEVILRCVPISNHLYFYWYRQILGQKVEFLVSFYNNEISEKSEIFDDQFSVERPDGSNFTLKIRSTKLEDSAMYFCASSEKRGSYQPQHFGDGTRLSIL.

J is TRBJ2-3 and V is TRBV5-1; 12 nucleotides agree with TRBD2. The CDR3 covers 19 residues. Trimming at V came to 1 base and at J to 4 bases, leaving 13 bases not matched to a gene. Germline CDR1 SGHRS, CDR2 YFSETQ. CDR3 region: CASSLTTGTSGLWADTQYF. The CDR3 region has the DNA TGCGCCAGCAGCTTGACTACCGGGACTAGCGGGCTTTGGGCAGATACGCAGTATTTT.

The V call is TRBV27, the J call TRBJ1-3; unclear D gene. V lost 3 bases to trimming and J lost 4 bases, with 10 bases between them. Germline CDR1 and CDR2: MNHEY and SMNVEV (reference sequence). The CDR3 is made up of 14 amino acids. The chain's CDR3 is CASSFGWSGNTIYF. Here the CDR3 DNA reads TGTGCCAGCAGTTTCGGGTGGAGCGGAAACACCATATATTTT.

The table lists this clone with a count of one. This sequence joins TRBV9 and TRBJ2-3, with 13 bases identical to TRBD2. The junction had 3 bases not matched to a gene; V was cut back by 0 bases and J by 5 bases. In germline, CDR1 is SGDLS, CDR2 YYNGEE. The CDR3 contains 16 residues. CDR3 sequence (DNA): TGTGCCAGCAGCGTAGTTACTAGCGGGGGGGGAGATACGCAGTATTTT. Its translation: CASSVVTSGGGDTQYF. The full variable domain, in which reference TRBV9 and TRBJ2-3 provide the parts outside the CDR3, is DSGVTQTPKHLITATGQRVTLRCSPRSGDLSVYWYQQSLDQGLQFLIQYYNGEERAKGNILERFSAQQFPDLHSELNLSSLELGDSALYFCASSVVTSGGGDTQYFGPGTRLTVL.

V is TRBV3-1 (or the pseudogene TRBV3-2) and J is TRBJ1-1; perhaps TRBD1 as D (5 bases). The CDR3 loop spans 13 amino acids. V was trimmed by 6 bases and J by 5 bases, leaving 13 bases between them. Germline CDR1 is LGHDT and CDR2 is YNNKEL (reference sequence). CDR3 sequence (DNA): TGTGCCAGCAGGACCTCGGGGGGAACTGAAGCTTTCTTT. Amino acid sequence: CASRTSGGTEAFF.

This chain links TRBV4-3 with TRBJ1-2; TRBD1 is a possible D gene (6 bases). Looked up from germline, CDR1 is LGHNA and CDR2 is YSLEER. With 0 bases removed from V and 4 bases from J, the gap between germline ends came to 9 bases. The CDR3 extends over 14 amino acids. The CDR3 region is CASSQDQGTYGYTF. DNA for the CDR3: TGCGCCAGCAGCCAAGACCAGGGGACCTATGGCTACACCTTC.

In the case of this clone: Other DNA variants within this sample encode the same CDR3. The gene calls are TRBV27 and TRBJ1-2; 7 bases are shared with TRBD1. V shed 6 bases, J shed 1 base, and the junction held 2 bases outside the gene matches. In germline, CDR1 is MNHEY, CDR2 SMNVEV (reference sequence). CDR3 length: 13 amino acids. CDR3 sequence: CASRPGGNYGYTF. CDR3 in DNA: TGTGCCAGCAGGCCAGGGGGTAACTATGGCTACACCTTC.

This clone came up a few times. This chain uses TRBV2 with TRBJ1-1; TRBD1 agrees at 8 bases. Germline V CDR1 and CDR2: SNHLY, FYNNEI. V trimming: 6 bases; J trimming: 10 bases; junction bases outside the gene matches: 7. This CDR3 is 12 amino acids long. As DNA, the CDR3 is TGTGCCAGCAGGGGCAGGGGGCAGGGAGCTTTCTTT. Protein product: CASRGRGQGAFF. Together with reference TRBV2 and TRBJ1-1, the CDR3 gives the full variable domain: EPEVTQTPSHQVTQMGQEVILRCVPISNHLYFYWYRQILGQKVEFLVSFYNNEISEKSEIFDDQFSVERPDGSNFTLKIRSTKLEDSAMYFCASRGRGQGAFFGQGTRLTVV.